These T cell receptor beta chains were read from a single sample in a study of Ad26.COV2.S vaccination and SARS-CoV-2 variants. The data were produced by immunoSEQ multiplex PCR, yet TCRdb's version contains in-frame clones alone and is incomplete. The sample includes approximately 340,000 clones, more than 75% of them seen just once. The sample here was peripheral blood, taken in a trial of Ad26.COV2.S vaccine versus placebo. The origin of the receptors is a person between 18 and 59 years old who received the Ad26.COV2.S COVID-19 vaccine or a placebo. Both conserved end residues are part of each CDR3. Fields, in order: J gene, CDR3 length, clone size, D gene, V gene, CDR3 protein, CDR3 DNA. The D gene is left open where the match is weak. Expanded clones are given a class, and other clones once, few, many or no size at all.

J: TRBJ2-6; length: 15; size: -; D: -; V: TRBV7-9; CDR3: CASSLARAGANVLTF; DNA: TGTGCCAGCAGCTTAGCGAGGGCTGGGGCCAACGTCCTGACTTTC
J: TRBJ2-3; length: 15; size: -; D: -; V: TRBV24-1; CDR3: CATSDAPGATDTQYF; DNA: TGTGCCACCAGTGATGCCCCGGGGGCCACAGATACGCAGTATTTT
J: TRBJ1-4; length: 16; size: -; D: TRBD1; V: TRBV30; CDR3: CAWSPDRDRVNEKLFF; DNA: TGTGCCTGGAGCCCCGACCGGGACAGGGTAAATGAAAAACTGTTTTTT
J: TRBJ2-3; length: 15; size: -; D: -; V: TRBV9; CDR3: CASSVGLVSTDTQYF; DNA: TGTGCCAGCAGCGTAGGTCTAGTGAGCACAGATACGCAGTATTTT
J: TRBJ2-7; length: 15; size: -; D: -; V: TRBV3-1/TRBV3-2; CDR3: CASSLEHRVLNEQYF; DNA: TGTGCCAGCAGCCTGGAGCACAGGGTTCTGAACGAGCAGTACTTC
J: TRBJ2-6; length: 16; size: -; D: -; V: TRBV2; CDR3: CASSEGTSRGANVLTF; DNA: TGTGCCAGCAGTGAGGGAACAAGTCGAGGGGCCAACGTCCTGACTTTC
J: TRBJ2-5; length: 16; size: -; D: -; V: TRBV2; CDR3: CASSERGSGGMETQYF; DNA: TGTGCCAGCAGTGAACGAGGTAGCGGAGGAATGGAGACCCAGTACTTC
J: TRBJ2-3; length: 14; size: -; D: TRBD1; V: TRBV6-9; CDR3: CASSSPGGRDTQYF; DNA: TGTGCCAGCAGTTCGCCAGGGGGCAGAGATACGCAGTATTTT
J: TRBJ2-5; length: 13; size: -; D: -; V: TRBV11-2; CDR3: CASSFRSGETQYF; DNA: TGTGCCAGCAGCTTTAGATCTGGGGAGACCCAGTACTTC
J: TRBJ2-3; length: 17; size: few; D: -; V: TRBV9; CDR3: CASSRDLGQLPGDTQYF; DNA: TGTGCCAGCAGCCGCGATTTGGGACAACTCCCCGGGGATACGCAGTATTTT
J: TRBJ1-5; length: 17; size: -; D: TRBD1; V: TRBV7-2; CDR3: CASSFPGTGGFIQPQHF; DNA: TGTGCCAGCAGCTTCCCCGGGACAGGGGGGTTTATTCAGCCCCAGCATTTT
J: TRBJ2-7; length: 14; size: -; D: TRBD2; V: TRBV5-1; CDR3: CASSPGTSGNEQYF; DNA: TGCGCCAGCAGCCCAGGGACTAGCGGGAACGAGCAGTACTTC
J: TRBJ2-1; length: 14; size: -; D: -; V: TRBV6-5; CDR3: CASSYATVDRGQFF; DNA: TGTGCCAGCAGTTACGCGACAGTGGATCGTGGGCAGTTCTTC
J: TRBJ2-7; length: 13; size: once; D: -; V: TRBV11-3; CDR3: CASSTGYSYEQYF; DNA: TGTGCCAGCAGTACCGGGTACTCCTACGAGCAGTACTTC
J: TRBJ2-4; length: 16; size: -; D: TRBD1; V: TRBV18; CDR3: CASSPPTGGGENIQYF; DNA: TGTGCCAGCTCACCCCCGACAGGGGGCGGTGAAAACATTCAGTACTTC
J: TRBJ2-3; length: 15; size: -; D: -; V: TRBV10-3; CDR3: CAITATGGGTDTQYF; DNA: TGTGCCATCACGGCCACCGGGGGCGGCACAGATACGCAGTATTTT
J: TRBJ2-5; length: 15; size: -; D: TRBD2; V: TRBV27; CDR3: CASTGAGAHEETQYF; DNA: TGTGCCAGCACGGGAGCGGGAGCCCACGAAGAGACCCAGTACTTC
J: TRBJ1-5; length: 13; size: -; D: -; V: TRBV30; CDR3: CAWSETGNQPQHF; DNA: TGTGCCTGGAGTGAGACAGGCAATCAGCCCCAGCATTTT
J: TRBJ2-7; length: 15; size: -; D: -; V: TRBV6-5; CDR3: CASSQSGSYPYEQYF; DNA: TGTGCCAGCAGTCAATCTGGCTCCTATCCCTACGAGCAGTACTTC
J: TRBJ2-5; length: 16; size: -; D: TRBD2; V: TRBV7-2; CDR3: CASSLGLAGGQETQYF; DNA: TGTGCCAGCAGCTTGGGACTAGCGGGGGGACAAGAGACCCAGTACTTC
J: TRBJ1-1; length: 12; size: -; D: -; V: TRBV6-2/TRBV6-3; CDR3: CASSYSMSEAFF; DNA: TGTGCCAGCAGTTACTCGATGTCTGAAGCTTTCTTT
J: TRBJ2-1; length: 17; size: -; D: TRBD2; V: TRBV19; CDR3: CASTKGLAGGQSNEQFF; DNA: TGTGCCAGTACCAAGGGACTAGCGGGGGGGCAAAGCAATGAGCAGTTCTTC
J: TRBJ1-1; length: 14; size: -; D: -; V: TRBV28; CDR3: CASYYGGVKIEAFF; DNA: TGTGCCAGCTACTATGGGGGGGTAAAGATTGAAGCTTTCTTT
J: TRBJ2-3; length: 17; size: -; D: TRBD2; V: TRBV18; CDR3: CASSPGLAGGPADTQYF; DNA: TGTGCCAGCTCACCCGGACTAGCGGGGGGGCCTGCAGATACGCAGTATTTT
J: TRBJ2-6; length: 15; size: -; D: -; V: TRBV28; CDR3: CASSLRGAGANVLTF; DNA: TGTGCCAGCAGTTTACGTGGGGCTGGGGCCAACGTCCTGACTTTC
J: TRBJ2-5; length: 14; size: -; D: TRBD1; V: TRBV18; CDR3: CASSLGTGQETQYF; DNA: TGTGCCAGCTCACTGGGGACAGGACAAGAGACCCAGTACTTC
J: TRBJ2-3; length: 15; size: -; D: -; V: TRBV29-1; CDR3: CSVSDGTAAEDTQYF; DNA: TGCAGCGTTTCGGACGGGACCGCGGCGGAGGATACGCAGTATTTT
J: TRBJ1-1; length: 15; size: few; D: -; V: TRBV19; CDR3: CASSDIGGMNTEAFF; DNA: TGTGCCAGTTCCGACATCGGGGGCATGAACACTGAAGCTTTCTTT